This passage covers 23 T cell receptor beta chains from one sample sequenced in a study of shared clonotypes between healthy human individuals. Clones were read by immunoSEQ multiplex PCR, and TCRdb kept only the in-frame ones, dropping some. The table includes about 680,000 clones, over 65% detected once. Sequenced sample: memory CD4+ T cells sorted from blood. Subset specified: CD45RA-negative fraction. These receptors came from a woman between 25 and 40 years old in good health.

CDR3 residues: CASSLGGVETQYF. CDR3 bases: TGTGCCAGCAGCTTGGGTGGCGTAGAGACCCAGTACTTC. The chain uses TRBV5-4 and TRBJ2-5; D gene uncertain. The V gene's germline CDR1 is SGHNT and CDR2 YYREEE (reference sequence). V shed 0 bases and J shed 4 bases, with 7 bases lying between them. CDR3 length: 13 residues.

The chain employs TRBV30 and TRBJ2-5; possibly TRBD1 for D (6 bases). The V gene lost 2 bases and the J gene lost 4 bases, with 11 bases spanning the gap. Germline CDR1 is GTSNPN and CDR2 is SVGIG (reference sequence). There are 13 residues in the CDR3. The CDR3 coding sequence is TGTGCCTGGAGTTCTAGCAGGGGAGAGACCCAGTACTTC. It is translated as CAWSSSRGETQYF.

The chain joins TRBV11-2 to TRBJ2-2; D not resolved. V lost 5 bases, J lost 4 bases, and 11 bases lay in between. Per germline, CDR1 SGHAT and CDR2 FQNNGV. The CDR3 is 14 amino acids. The CDR3 DNA sequence: TGTGCCAGCAGCCTGCATAGCCGCACCGGGGAGCTGTTTTTT. This gives the protein CASSLHSRTGELFF.

The V call is TRBV15, the J call TRBJ1-1, with D possibly being TRBD1 (6 bases). The CDR3 sequence is 15 residues long. Trimming took 0 bases from V and 0 from J, leaving 8 bases between them. Looked up from germline, CDR1 is LNHNV and CDR2 is YYDKDF (reference sequence). This CDR3 reads CATSREGHMNTEAFF. The DNA of the CDR3 is TGTGCCACCAGCAGAGAGGGACATATGAACACTGAAGCTTTCTTT.

In the case of this clone: Other DNA variants within this sample encode the same CDR3. The chain recombines TRBV28 with TRBJ2-3; D unresolved. Looked up from germline, CDR1 is MDHEN and CDR2 is SYDVKM. The CDR3 contains 14 residues. V was trimmed by 3 bases and J by 0 bases, leaving 7 bases between them. CDR3 region: CASSFRQSTDTQYF. The CDR3 DNA reads TGTGCCAGCAGTTTTCGCCAGAGCACAGATACGCAGTATTTT.

In regard to this clone: Other DNA sequences within the sample encode an identical CDR3. The rearrangement uses TRBV7-2 and TRBJ2-6; the match to TRBD1 covers 7 bases. The CDR3 runs 15 residues. V dropped 6 bases and J dropped 2; count of bases not matched to a gene: 4. CDR1 and CDR2 (germline): SGHTA, FQGNSA. CDR3 DNA sequence: TGTGCCAGCAGTCTAGGGGGCGCTGGGGCCAACGTCCTGACTTTC. This translates into CASSLGGAGANVLTF.

The CDR3 region has the DNA TGCGCCAGCAGCTTTAAAGCGGGAGGGCCTTCTGGGGCCAACGTCCTGACTTTC. Translated, it gives CASSFKAGGPSGANVLTF. The V gene is TRBV5-1, the J gene TRBJ2-6; 10 bases agree with TRBD2. V dropped 2 bases and J dropped 1; count of bases not matched to a gene: 6. CDR1 and CDR2 (germline): SGHRS, YFSETQ. The CDR3 is made up of 18 amino acids.

V usage is TRBV28 and J usage is TRBJ1-4; D is ambiguous. The CDR3 runs to 14 residues. The ends were cut back, 5 bases at V and 0 bases at J, with 7 bases in the middle. Germline-derived CDR1 and CDR2 are MDHEN and SYDVKM. In DNA form, the CDR3 reads TGTGCCAGCAGTCTGACCTCAACTAATGAAAAACTGTTTTTT. Amino acid sequence: CASSLTSTNEKLFF.

This chain uses TRBV2 with TRBJ2-7; possible D gene TRBD1, 6 bases. CDR1 is SNHLY and CDR2 is FYNNEI in the germline V gene. The CDR3 totals 13 residues. Trimming removed 8 bases from V and 2 bases from J, with 13 bases in between. The CDR3 bases are TGTGCCAGCGGGGGAGAGGGGGCCTACGAGCAGTACTTC. This sequence encodes CASGGEGAYEQYF.

The gene calls are TRBV23-1 and TRBJ2-2, with 8 bases matching TRBD2. TRBV23-1 belongs to the ORF category, with a function that is uncertain. This CDR3 is 15 amino acids long. V gave up 3 bases and J gave up 6 bases; unmatched junction bases: 6. The CDR3 loop is CASSHSGLGSGELFF. Here the CDR3 DNA reads TGCGCCAGCAGTCATTCGGGACTAGGATCCGGGGAGCTGTTTTTT.

This chain links TRBV7-6 with TRBJ2-3; TRBD1 agrees at 11 bases. The CDR3 contains 17 residues. The germline CDR1 and CDR2 sequences are SGHVS and FNYEAQ. Trimming removed 5 bases from V and 3 bases from J; junction bases left unmatched: 10. CDR3 residues: CASSARDRGMRTDTQYF. The CDR3 DNA reads as TGTGCCAGCAGCGCCCGGGACAGGGGGATGAGGACAGATACGCAGTATTTT.

The sample holds a few counts of this clone. This chain links TRBV19 with TRBJ1-1; D unclear. CDR3 length equals 15 residues. The germline CDR1 and CDR2 sequences are LNHDA and SQIVND (reference sequence). CDR3 nucleotide sequence: TGTGCTTCTCGTAAGCGCGGCGGGCTGAACACTGAAGCTTTCTTT. Translation: CASRKRGGLNTEAFF.

This clone appeared many times. V is TRBV4-1 and J is TRBJ1-2, with a weak D call TRBD1 (6 bases). Germline CDR1 MGHRA, CDR2 YSYEKL. Trimming stripped 4 bases from V and 0 bases from J, with 15 bases between. The CDR3 spans 16 residues. CDR3 sequence reads: CASSPTSTGTNYGYTF. The CDR3 region has the DNA TGCGCCAGCAGCCCGACTTCGACAGGCACTAACTATGGCTACACCTTC.

This sequence joins TRBV29-1 and TRBJ1-6; D gene uncertain. Trimming took off 7 bases at V and 5 bases at J, with 12 bases between the two ends. The germline gives CDR1 SQVTM, CDR2 ANQGSEA. The CDR3 spans 13 residues. Here the CDR3 reads CSAMTADNSPLHF. In DNA, the CDR3 is TGCAGCGCTATGACGGCGGATAATTCACCCCTCCACTTT.

The V and J genes are TRBV11-3 and TRBJ2-2; 13 bases are a match to TRBD2. The junction had 5 bases not matched to a gene; V was cut back by 5 bases and J by 5 bases. The CDR3 spans 16 residues. The germline V gene has CDR1 SGHNT and CDR2 YENEEA. CDR3 region: CASSPRTSGRTGELFF. In DNA form, the CDR3 reads TGTGCCAGCAGCCCTAGGACTAGCGGGAGAACCGGGGAGCTGTTTTTT.

The chain carries TRBV2 and TRBJ2-1; 9 bases line up with TRBD2. CDR3 size: 15 residues. With 5 bases clipped from V and 4 bases from J, the junction kept 6 bases outside the gene matches. Germline-derived CDR1 and CDR2 are SNHLY and FYNNEI. The CDR3: CASSPLAGTYNEQFF. CDR3 nucleotides: TGTGCCAGCAGTCCCCTAGCGGGGACGTACAATGAGCAGTTCTTC.

The chain uses TRBV10-3 and TRBJ2-2; maybe TRBD1 (6 bases). V lost 6 bases and J 2 bases, leaving 13 bases between the germline ends. The germline V gene encodes CDR1 ENHRY and CDR2 SYGVKD. The CDR3 consists of 15 residues. CDR3 region: CAISTGLGNTGELFF. CDR3 coding DNA: TGTGCCATCAGCACAGGGCTGGGAAACACCGGGGAGCTGTTTTTT.

The gene calls are TRBV7-3 and TRBJ2-5; 9 bases align to TRBD2. The CDR3 runs to 15 residues. Germline V gene lookup returns CDR1 SGHTA and CDR2 FQGTGA. Trimming removed 2 bases from V and 3 bases from J; junction bases left unmatched: 4. CDR3 nucleotide sequence: TGTGCCAGCAGCTTATATGGCGGGAGGGAAGAGACCCAGTACTTC. Translating gives CASSLYGGREETQYF.

This chain connects TRBV7-6 to TRBJ1-2, with TRBD1 matching 8 bases. The CDR3 extends over 16 amino acids. The germline gives CDR1 SGHVS, CDR2 FNYEAQ. J lost 3 bases, V lost 5 bases, and 11 bases had no gene match. The CDR3 loop is CASSPQTGGLDYGYTF. The CDR3 nucleotides read TGTGCCAGCAGCCCACAAACAGGGGGTTTGGACTATGGCTACACCTTC.

This clone was found a few times. The chain couples TRBV27 to TRBJ2-7, with D possibly matching TRBD1 (6 bases). This CDR3 region has 13 residues. Germline V gene lookup returns CDR1 MNHEY and CDR2 SMNVEV (reference sequence). The germline V and J ends were trimmed by 8 bases and 2 bases, with 13 bases remaining between them. This chain's CDR3 is CASHGQIPYEQYF. CDR3 in DNA: TGTGCCAGCCACGGACAGATTCCCTACGAGCAGTACTTC.

This rearrangement joins TRBV6-6 to TRBJ1-3; D not resolved. Between the trimmed V and J ends, which lost 10 bases and 4 bases, there was a span of 11 bases. This CDR3 region has 12 residues. Germline V gene lookup returns CDR1 MNHNY and CDR2 SVGAGI (reference sequence). The chain's CDR3 is CATSNSGNTIYF. Written as DNA, the CDR3 is TGTGCCACTTCAAATTCAGGAAACACCATATATTTT.

On this clone itself: The sample carries other DNA sequences with the same CDR3. The J gene is TRBJ2-7, the V gene TRBV7-2; a weak D match, TRBD2 (5 bases). Looked up from germline, CDR1 is SGHTA and CDR2 is FQGNSA. The length of the CDR3 is 14 residues. V lost 3 bases, J lost 1 base, and 10 bases lay in between. The CDR3 spells CASSFQRDSYEQYF. The CDR3 DNA follows: TGTGCCAGCAGCTTCCAACGGGATTCCTACGAGCAGTACTTC.

The chain couples TRBV5-1 to TRBJ2-5; D remains ambiguous. The germline V gene encodes CDR1 SGHRS and CDR2 YFSETQ. The V gene lost 0 bases and the J gene lost 9 bases, with 12 bases spanning the gap. The CDR3 contains 13 residues. The CDR3 region is CASSLEERLAQYF. The CDR3 region has the DNA TGCGCCAGCAGCTTGGAGGAGCGTCTGGCCCAGTACTTC.